This is a list of T cell receptor beta chains from one sample in a study of shared clonotypes between healthy human individuals. This table comes from immunoSEQ multiplex PCR, and its TCRdb copy is limited to in-frame clones, with some not included. The data hold around 1,000,000 clones, with 60% to 80% observed a single time. Sequenced material: memory CD4+ T cells from PBMCs. These TCRs come from a man between 18 and 35 years old in good health. Some clones in this sample may be carry-over from other donors' samples. Each CDR3 is given with its conserved first and last residue. A D gene is named only where the DNA matches it firmly. Some rows mark clone size as missing; the rest say once, few, many or name a class of expanded clone.

v_gene,abundance,j_gene,d_gene,CDR3aa,CDR3nt
TRBV5-1,NA,TRBJ2-1,NA,CASSSAEGASYNEQFF,TGCGCCAGCAGCTCTGCGGAGGGGGCGTCCTACAATGAGCAGTTCTTC
TRBV6-6,NA,TRBJ1-2,TRBD1,CASSQDRGQMGYGYTF,TGTGCCAGCAGCCAGGACAGGGGGCAGATGGGCTATGGCTACACCTTC
TRBV9,NA,TRBJ2-1,TRBD1,CASSLTGVPYNEQFF,TGTGCCAGCAGCCTAACAGGGGTCCCGTACAATGAGCAGTTCTTC
TRBV6-5,NA,TRBJ1-1,NA,CASSGSGTEAFF,TGTGCCAGCAGCGGATCGGGAACTGAAGCTTTCTTT
TRBV6-6,NA,TRBJ1-1,NA,CASSYSRGTEAFF,TGTGCCAGCAGTTACTCTCGGGGCACTGAAGCTTTCTTT
TRBV20-1,NA,TRBJ2-1,NA,CSARAGVQFF,TGCAGTGCTAGAGCCGGTGTGCAGTTCTTC
TRBV5-4,NA,TRBJ1-2,TRBD1,CASSFRQGGIGNGYTF,TGTGCCAGCAGCTTTCGGCAGGGGGGCATTGGGAATGGCTACACCTTC
TRBV10-2,few,TRBJ2-7,TRBD2,CASRVAGSNEQYF,TGCGCCAGCCGTGTAGCGGGAAGCAACGAGCAGTACTTC
TRBV7-3,NA,TRBJ2-1,TRBD1,CASSSGTVSSYNEQFF,TGTGCCAGCAGCTCCGGGACAGTTAGCTCCTACAATGAGCAGTTCTTC
TRBV18,NA,TRBJ2-7,TRBD2,CASSPGLAGVYEQYF,TGTGCCAGCTCACCGGGACTAGCGGGAGTCTACGAGCAGTACTTC
TRBV5-1,NA,TRBJ2-7,TRBD2,CASSLELAGVNEQYF,TGCGCCAGCAGCTTGGAACTAGCGGGAGTTAACGAGCAGTACTTC
TRBV2,NA,TRBJ2-5,TRBD1,CASSALLGQGRETQYF,TGTGCCAGCAGTGCTTTGTTGGGACAGGGACGAGAGACCCAGTACTTC
TRBV12-5,few,TRBJ1-1,NA,CASGLGDSTEAFF,TGTGCTAGTGGTTTGGGCGACAGCACTGAAGCTTTCTTT
TRBV28,NA,TRBJ1-3,NA,CASTEGPSAGNTIYF,TGTGCCAGCACCGAGGGACCCAGCGCTGGAAACACCATATATTTT
TRBV13,NA,TRBJ2-3,NA,CASSTNPRSTDTQYF,TGTGCCAGCAGCACGAACCCACGTAGCACAGATACGCAGTATTTT
TRBV5-1,NA,TRBJ1-6,TRBD1,CASSPGTANSPLHF,TGCGCCAGCAGCCCAGGGACAGCCAATTCACCCCTCCACTTT
TRBV2,NA,TRBJ1-5,NA,CASSEVGSGQPQHF,TGTGCCAGCAGTGAAGTGGGTAGCGGACAGCCCCAGCATTTT
TRBV5-6,NA,TRBJ2-1,TRBD2,CASKVGLAGVEQFF,TGTGCCAGCAAGGTCGGTCTAGCGGGAGTTGAGCAGTTCTTC
TRBV29-1,NA,TRBJ2-7,TRBD2,CSALGGPSGRARNEQYF,TGCAGCGCCCTGGGGGGGCCGAGCGGGAGGGCCCGCAACGAGCAGTACTTC
TRBV12-2,few,TRBJ2-1,NA,CASRPPAPGCYNEQFF,TGTGCAAGTCGCCCCCCGGCACCGGGATGCTACAATGAGCAGTTCTTC
TRBV28,NA,TRBJ1-1,NA,CASTGREAFF,TGTGCCAGCACAGGGCGTGAAGCTTTCTTT
TRBV7-2,NA,TRBJ2-3,TRBD1,CASSFSQGGTDTQYF,TGTGCCAGCAGCTTCTCCCAGGGGGGCACAGATACGCAGTATTTT
TRBV7-9,NA,TRBJ2-3,NA,CASSLSRSGPQYF,TGTGCCAGCAGCTTAAGCCGTAGTGGTCCGCAGTATTTT
TRBV6-1,NA,TRBJ2-1,NA,CASSELRSEQFF,TGTGCCAGCAGTGAACTACGCTCCGAGCAGTTCTTC
TRBV27,NA,TRBJ2-7,TRBD2,CASSFLRTSGSYEQYF,TGTGCCAGCAGTTTCCTACGGACTAGCGGATCCTACGAGCAGTACTTC
TRBV15,once,TRBJ2-1,TRBD2,CATSPRELAGISYNEQFF,TGTGCCACCAGCCCCCGGGAGCTAGCGGGAATCTCATACAATGAGCAGTTCTTC
TRBV7-3,NA,TRBJ2-6,NA,CASSFSSGANVLTF,TGTGCCAGCAGCTTTAGCTCTGGGGCCAACGTCCTGACTTTC
TRBV28,NA,TRBJ2-3,TRBD2,CASSGPGLASTDTQYF,TGTGCCAGCAGTGGGCCGGGACTAGCCAGCACAGATACGCAGTATTTT
TRBV28,NA,TRBJ1-4,TRBD1,CASTPGQGLGKLFF,TGTGCCAGCACCCCGGGACAGGGTCTCGGAAAACTGTTTTTT
TRBV6-5,NA,TRBJ2-1,TRBD1,CASSSQGYEQFF,TGTGCCAGCAGTTCACAGGGGTATGAGCAGTTCTTC
TRBV29-1,NA,TRBJ2-6,TRBD1,CSVGQGTHSGANVLTF,TGCAGCGTGGGACAGGGGACACACTCTGGGGCCAACGTCCTGACTTTC
TRBV27,NA,TRBJ1-2,NA,CASSRTGALNYGYTF,TGTGCCAGCAGCCGAACTGGGGCGCTCAACTATGGCTACACCTTC
TRBV7-2,NA,TRBJ1-1,NA,CASSRGSSNTEAFF,TGTGCCAGCAGCCGCGGATCTTCGAACACTGAAGCTTTCTTT
TRBV4-1,many,TRBJ1-2,TRBD1,CASSQDRQGGYYGYTF,TGCGCCAGCAGCCAGGACCGACAGGGAGGGTACTATGGCTACACCTTC
TRBV6-5,few,TRBJ2-7,NA,CASSPGHSGNEQYF,TGTGCCAGCAGTCCGGGGCACTCTGGGAACGAGCAGTACTTC
TRBV11-2,NA,TRBJ1-1,TRBD1,CASSSLYRDRGTEAFF,TGTGCCAGCAGCTCGTTATACCGGGACAGGGGAACTGAAGCTTTCTTT
TRBV10-3,NA,TRBJ1-1,NA,CAISETANTEAFF,TGTGCCATCAGTGAGACCGCGAACACTGAAGCTTTCTTT
TRBV19,few,TRBJ1-5,TRBD1,CASSAGGNQPQHF,TGTGCCAGTAGTGCAGGGGGAAATCAGCCCCAGCATTTT
TRBV7-2,once,TRBJ1-1,NA,CASSPPRGDFSPEAFF,TGTGCCAGCAGCCCACCCCGGGGGGACTTCTCCCCTGAAGCTTTCTTT
TRBV5-1,NA,TRBJ2-1,TRBD2,CASSPLGTSYNEQFF,TGCGCCAGCAGCCCGCTCGGGACTAGCTACAATGAGCAGTTCTTC
TRBV7-8,NA,TRBJ2-7,NA,CASSSWDGPQRYF,TGTGCCAGCAGCTCCTGGGACGGCCCCCAGCGGTACTTC
TRBV30,NA,TRBJ2-5,NA,CAWSVQQETQYF,TGTGCCTGGAGTGTACAGCAAGAGACCCAGTACTTC
TRBV2,few,TRBJ1-1,NA,CASQGDPNTEAFF,TGTGCCAGCCAAGGGGACCCGAACACTGAAGCTTTCTTT
TRBV6-6,NA,TRBJ1-5,NA,CASTNSGGQPQHF,TGTGCCAGCACCAACAGTGGCGGGCAGCCCCAGCATTTT
TRBV7-9,NA,TRBJ2-2,TRBD2,CASSFSKLAGVTGELFF,TGTGCCAGCAGCTTTTCCAAACTAGCGGGAGTTACCGGGGAGCTGTTTTTT
TRBV5-6,NA,TRBJ2-5,TRBD2,CASSLLGTSGALQETQYF,TGTGCCAGCAGCTTACTCGGGACTAGCGGAGCCCTCCAAGAGACCCAGTACTTC